This TCR beta chain is from a study of T cells after yellow fever vaccination. Findings and caveats of the study: Peaking faster, on day 5 versus 15, the secondary response was nonetheless weaker.

V was pared by 4 bases and J by 2 bases, with 12 bases between. CDR1 is MNHEY, CDR2 SMNVEV, per germline (reference sequence). This CDR3 has 14 residues. This clonotype was found many times. Its antigen is not known. MiXCR was run by TCRdb on the 5' RACE reads, yielding one entry per CDR3 protein. In the table there are more than 90,000 distinct CDR3 sequences, 7% to 8.5% of which are singletons. V is TRBV27 and J is TRBJ2-7, with D possibly TRBD1 on 6 matching bases. The sample was CD8+ T cells sorted from PBMCs, taken 45 days after the yellow fever booster vaccination. This TCR was recovered from a man under 40 who received the YFV17D yellow fever vaccine. Here the CDR3 DNA reads TGTGCCAGCAGTTACTCACAGGGTACCTACGAGCAGTACTTC. Translated: CASSYSQGTYEQYF.